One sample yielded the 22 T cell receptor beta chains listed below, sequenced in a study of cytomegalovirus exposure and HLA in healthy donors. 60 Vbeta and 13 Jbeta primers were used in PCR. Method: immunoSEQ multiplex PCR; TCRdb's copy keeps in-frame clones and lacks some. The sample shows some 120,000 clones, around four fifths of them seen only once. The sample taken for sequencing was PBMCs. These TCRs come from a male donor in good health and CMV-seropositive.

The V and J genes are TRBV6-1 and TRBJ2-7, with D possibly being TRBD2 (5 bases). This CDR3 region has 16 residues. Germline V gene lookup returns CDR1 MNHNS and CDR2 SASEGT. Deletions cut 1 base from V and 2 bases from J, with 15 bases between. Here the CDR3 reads CASSEGGWLAAYEQYF. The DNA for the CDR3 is TGTGCCAGCAGTGAAGGTGGGTGGCTAGCAGCCTACGAGCAGTACTTC.

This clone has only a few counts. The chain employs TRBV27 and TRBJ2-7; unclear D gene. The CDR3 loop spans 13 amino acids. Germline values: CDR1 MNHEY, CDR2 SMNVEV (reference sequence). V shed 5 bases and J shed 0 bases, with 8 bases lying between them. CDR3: CASSLLSSYEQYF. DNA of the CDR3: TGTGCCAGCAGTCTTCTTAGCTCCTACGAGCAGTACTTC.

Here the CDR3 reads CASSQDRGYEQYF. The DNA of the CDR3 is TGCGCCAGCAGCCAAGATCGGGGCTACGAGCAGTACTTC. The V gene is TRBV4-3, the J gene TRBJ2-7; D is perhaps TRBD2 (5 bases). V was cut by 0 bases and J by 3 bases, with 6 bases left in between. This CDR3 is 13 amino acids long. The germline V gene has CDR1 LGHNA and CDR2 YSLEER.

CDR3 sequence: CASSPTEDEAFF. The DNA of the CDR3 is TGTGCCAGCAGTCCAACGGAGGATGAAGCTTTCTTT. The V call is TRBV28, the J call TRBJ1-1, with D unresolved. Looked up from germline, CDR1 is MDHEN and CDR2 is SYDVKM. The CDR3 is 12 residues long. Trimming took off 5 bases at V and 7 bases at J, with 11 bases between the two ends.

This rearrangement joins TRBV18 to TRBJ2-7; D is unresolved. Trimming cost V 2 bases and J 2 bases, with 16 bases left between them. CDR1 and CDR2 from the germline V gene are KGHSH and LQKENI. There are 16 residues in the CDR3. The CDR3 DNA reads TGTGCCAGCTCACCATTGCGTGCCGCCGGTCCCTACGAGCAGTACTTC. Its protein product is CASSPLRAAGPYEQYF.

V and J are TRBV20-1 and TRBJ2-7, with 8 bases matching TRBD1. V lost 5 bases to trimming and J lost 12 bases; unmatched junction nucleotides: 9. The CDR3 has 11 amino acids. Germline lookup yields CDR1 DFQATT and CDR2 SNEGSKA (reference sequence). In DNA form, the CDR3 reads TGCAGTGCTTTTCGGAGGGACAGGACGTACTTC. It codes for CSAFRRDRTYF.

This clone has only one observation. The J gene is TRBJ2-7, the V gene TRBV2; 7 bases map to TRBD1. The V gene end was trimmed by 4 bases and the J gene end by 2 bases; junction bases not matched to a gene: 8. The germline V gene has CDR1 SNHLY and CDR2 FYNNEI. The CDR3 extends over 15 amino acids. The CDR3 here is CASSGDRLETYEQYF. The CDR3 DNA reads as TGTGCCAGCAGTGGGGACAGACTCGAAACCTACGAGCAGTACTTC.

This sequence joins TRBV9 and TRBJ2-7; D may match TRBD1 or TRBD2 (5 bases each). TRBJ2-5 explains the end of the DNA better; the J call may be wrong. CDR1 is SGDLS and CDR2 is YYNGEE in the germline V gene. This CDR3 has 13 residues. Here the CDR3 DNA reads TGTGCCAGCAGCGTAGGGGGGCAAGAGACCCAGTACTTC. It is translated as CASSVGGQETQYF.

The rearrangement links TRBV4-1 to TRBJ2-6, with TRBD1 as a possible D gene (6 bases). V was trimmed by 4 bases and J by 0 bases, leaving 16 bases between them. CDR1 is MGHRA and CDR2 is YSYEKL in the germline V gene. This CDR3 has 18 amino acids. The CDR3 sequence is CASSPKQGISSGANVLTF. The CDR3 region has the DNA TGCGCCAGCAGCCCGAAACAGGGAATCTCCTCTGGGGCCAACGTCCTGACTTTC.

CDR3 in amino acids: CAWSVDWTGETQYF. In nucleotides, the CDR3 is TGTGCCTGGAGTGTCGATTGGACTGGAGAGACCCAGTACTTC. The rearrangement joins TRBV30 to TRBJ2-5; the D gene is possibly TRBD2 (5 bases). The CDR3 extends over 14 amino acids. Per germline, CDR1 GTSNPN and CDR2 SVGIG (reference sequence). The V gene lost 0 bases and the J gene lost 4 bases, with 12 bases spanning the gap.

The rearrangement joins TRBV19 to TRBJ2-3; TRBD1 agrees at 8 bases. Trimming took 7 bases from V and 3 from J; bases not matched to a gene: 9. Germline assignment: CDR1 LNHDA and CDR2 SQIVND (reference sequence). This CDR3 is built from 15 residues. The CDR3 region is CASKQGAEGTDTQYF. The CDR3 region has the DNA TGTGCCAGTAAGCAGGGGGCAGAGGGGACAGATACGCAGTATTTT.

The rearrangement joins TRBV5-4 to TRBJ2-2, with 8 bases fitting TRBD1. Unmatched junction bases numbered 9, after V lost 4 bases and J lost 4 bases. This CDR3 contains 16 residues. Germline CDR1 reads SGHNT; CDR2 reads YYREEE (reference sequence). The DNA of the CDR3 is TGTGCCAGCAGCCTTGGACAGGGCAGTACCACCGGGGAGCTGTTTTTT. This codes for CASSLGQGSTTGELFF.

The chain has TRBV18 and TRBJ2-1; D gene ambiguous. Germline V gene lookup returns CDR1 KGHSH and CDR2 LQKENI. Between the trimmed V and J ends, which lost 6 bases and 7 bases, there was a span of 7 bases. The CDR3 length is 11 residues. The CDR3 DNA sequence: TGTGCCAGCTCGCGTCTTAATGAGCAGTTCTTC. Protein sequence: CASSRLNEQFF.

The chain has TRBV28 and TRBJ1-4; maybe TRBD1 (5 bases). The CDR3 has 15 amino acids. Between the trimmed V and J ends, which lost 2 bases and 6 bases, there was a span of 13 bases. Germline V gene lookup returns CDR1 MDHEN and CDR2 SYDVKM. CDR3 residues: CASSLDRWGDEKLFF. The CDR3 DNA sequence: TGTGCCAGCAGTTTAGATAGGTGGGGGGATGAAAAACTGTTTTTT.

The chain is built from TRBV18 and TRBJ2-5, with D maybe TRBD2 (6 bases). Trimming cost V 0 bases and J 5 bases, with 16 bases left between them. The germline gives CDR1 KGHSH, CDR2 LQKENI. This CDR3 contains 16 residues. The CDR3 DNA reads TGTGCCAGCTCACCACCTTGGACGGGCCGGGGGGAGACCCAGTACTTC. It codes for CASSPPWTGRGETQYF.

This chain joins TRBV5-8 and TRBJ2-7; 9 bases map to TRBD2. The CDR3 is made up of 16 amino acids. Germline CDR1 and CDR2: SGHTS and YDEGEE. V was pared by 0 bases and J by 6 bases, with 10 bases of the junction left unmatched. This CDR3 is CASSLAGSGSNFEQYF. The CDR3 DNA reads TGTGCCAGCAGCTTGGCCGGTAGCGGGAGCAATTTCGAGCAGTACTTC. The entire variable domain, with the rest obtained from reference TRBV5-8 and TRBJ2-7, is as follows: EAGVTQSPTHLIKTRGQQATLRCSPISGHTSVYWYQQALGLGLQFLLWYDEGEERNRGNFPPRFSGRQFPNYSSELNVNALELEDSALYLCASSLAGSGSNFEQYFGPGTRLTVT.

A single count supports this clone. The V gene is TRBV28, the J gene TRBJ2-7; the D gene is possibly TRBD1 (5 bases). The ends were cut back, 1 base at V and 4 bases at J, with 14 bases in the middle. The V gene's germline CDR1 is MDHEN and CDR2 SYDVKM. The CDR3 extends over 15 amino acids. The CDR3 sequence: CASSLSRVPPYEQYF. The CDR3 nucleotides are TGTGCCAGCAGTTTATCCAGGGTCCCCCCATACGAGCAGTACTTC.

Written as DNA, the CDR3 is TGTGCCAGCAGTTTTGGCTCGAACACAGATACGCAGTATTTT. It translates to CASSFGSNTDTQYF. The chain employs TRBV27 and TRBJ2-3, with D unclear. The CDR3 runs 14 residues. CDR1 MNHEY and CDR2 SMNVEV come from the germline V gene (reference sequence). V was cut by 3 bases and J by 2 bases, with 9 bases left in between.

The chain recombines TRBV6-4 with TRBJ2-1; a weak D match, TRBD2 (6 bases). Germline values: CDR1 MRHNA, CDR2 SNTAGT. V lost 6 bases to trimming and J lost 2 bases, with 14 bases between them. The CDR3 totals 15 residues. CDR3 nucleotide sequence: TGTGCCAGCAGGAAGGCTAGCGAACCCTACAATGAGCAGTTCTTC. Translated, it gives CASRKASEPYNEQFF.

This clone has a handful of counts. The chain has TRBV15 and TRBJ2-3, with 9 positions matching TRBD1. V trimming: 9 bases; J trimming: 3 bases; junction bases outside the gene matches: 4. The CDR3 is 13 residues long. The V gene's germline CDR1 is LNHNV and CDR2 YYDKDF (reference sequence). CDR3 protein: CATAGTGTDTQYF. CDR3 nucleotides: TGTGCCACGGCCGGGACAGGGACAGATACGCAGTATTTT.

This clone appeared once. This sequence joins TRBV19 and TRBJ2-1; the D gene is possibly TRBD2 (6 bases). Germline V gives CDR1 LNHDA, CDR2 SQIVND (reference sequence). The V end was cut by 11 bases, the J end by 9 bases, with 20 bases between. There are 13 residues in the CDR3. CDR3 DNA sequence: TGTGCCCTTTTAGACCGGGACGGGGGTGAGCAGTTCTTC. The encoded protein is CALLDRDGGEQFF.

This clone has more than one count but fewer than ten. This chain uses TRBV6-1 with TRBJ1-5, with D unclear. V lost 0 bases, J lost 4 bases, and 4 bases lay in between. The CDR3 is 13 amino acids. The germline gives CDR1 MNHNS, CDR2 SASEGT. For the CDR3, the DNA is TGTGCCAGCAGTGAAGCATATAATCAGCCCCAGCATTTT. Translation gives CASSEAYNQPQHF.